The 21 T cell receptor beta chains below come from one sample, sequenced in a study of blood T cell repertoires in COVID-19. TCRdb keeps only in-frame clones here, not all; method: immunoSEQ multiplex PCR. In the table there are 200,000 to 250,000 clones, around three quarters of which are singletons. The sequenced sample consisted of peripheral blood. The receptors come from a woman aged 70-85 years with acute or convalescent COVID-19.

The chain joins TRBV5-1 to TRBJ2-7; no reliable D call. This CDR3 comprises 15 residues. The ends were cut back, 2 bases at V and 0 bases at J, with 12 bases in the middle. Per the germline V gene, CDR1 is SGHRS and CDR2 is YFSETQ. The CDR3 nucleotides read TGCGCCAGCAGCTTAGCGAGTGGAAGCTCCTACGAGCAGTACTTC. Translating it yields CASSLASGSSYEQYF.

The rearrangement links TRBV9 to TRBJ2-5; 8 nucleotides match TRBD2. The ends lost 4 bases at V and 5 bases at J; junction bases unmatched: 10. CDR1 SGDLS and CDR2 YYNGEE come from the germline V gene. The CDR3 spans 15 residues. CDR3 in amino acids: CASSSTSGEGETQYF. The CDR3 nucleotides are TGTGCCAGCAGCTCCACTAGCGGTGAAGGGGAGACCCAGTACTTC.

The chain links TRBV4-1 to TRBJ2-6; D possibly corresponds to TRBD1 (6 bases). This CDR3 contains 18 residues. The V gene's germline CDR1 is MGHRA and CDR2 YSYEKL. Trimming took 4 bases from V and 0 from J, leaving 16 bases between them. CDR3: CASSLVGARLSGANVLTF. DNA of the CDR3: TGCGCCAGCAGCCTTGTGGGGGCTCGCCTCTCTGGGGCCAACGTCCTGACTTTC.

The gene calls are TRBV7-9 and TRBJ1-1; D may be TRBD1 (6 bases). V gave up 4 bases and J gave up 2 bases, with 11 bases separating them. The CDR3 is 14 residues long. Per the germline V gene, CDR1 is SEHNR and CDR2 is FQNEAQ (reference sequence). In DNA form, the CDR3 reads TGTGCCAGCAGCTCCTGGACAGCTAACACTGAAGCTTTCTTT. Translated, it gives CASSSWTANTEAFF.

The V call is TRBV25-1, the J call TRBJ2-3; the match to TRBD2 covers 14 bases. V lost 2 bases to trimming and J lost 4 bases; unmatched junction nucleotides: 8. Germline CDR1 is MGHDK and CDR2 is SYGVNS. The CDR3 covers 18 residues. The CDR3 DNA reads TGTGCCAGCAGTGAAGGGCGACTAGCGGGGGGGTCATCAGATACGCAGTATTTT. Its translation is CASSEGRLAGGSSDTQYF.

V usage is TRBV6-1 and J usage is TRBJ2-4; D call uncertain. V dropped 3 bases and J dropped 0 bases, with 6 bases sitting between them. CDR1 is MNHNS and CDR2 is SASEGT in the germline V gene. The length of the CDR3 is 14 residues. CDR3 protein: CASSERLAKNIQYF. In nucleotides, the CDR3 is TGTGCCAGCAGTGAGAGGTTAGCCAAAAACATTCAGTACTTC.

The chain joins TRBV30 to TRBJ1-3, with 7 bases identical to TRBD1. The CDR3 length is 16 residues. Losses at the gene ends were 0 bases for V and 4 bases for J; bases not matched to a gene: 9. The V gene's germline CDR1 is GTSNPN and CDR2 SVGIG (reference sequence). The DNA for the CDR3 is TGTGCCTGGAGTGTCCCCGACAGGGCGGTCGGAAACACCATATATTTT. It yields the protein CAWSVPDRAVGNTIYF.

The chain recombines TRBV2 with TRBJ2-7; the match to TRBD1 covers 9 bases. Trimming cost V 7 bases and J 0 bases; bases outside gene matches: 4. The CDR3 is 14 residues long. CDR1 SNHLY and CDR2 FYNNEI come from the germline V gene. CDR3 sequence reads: CASKQGANSYEQYV. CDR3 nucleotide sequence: TGTGCCAGCAAACAGGGGGCGAACTCCTACGAGCAGTACGTC.

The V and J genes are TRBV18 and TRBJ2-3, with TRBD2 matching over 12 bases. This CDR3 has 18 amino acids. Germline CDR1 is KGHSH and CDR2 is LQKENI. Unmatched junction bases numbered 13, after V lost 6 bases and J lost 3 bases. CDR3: CASSPTGTSGFGTDTQYF. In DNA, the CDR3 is TGTGCCAGCTCCCCCACGGGGACTAGCGGGTTCGGAACAGATACGCAGTATTTT.

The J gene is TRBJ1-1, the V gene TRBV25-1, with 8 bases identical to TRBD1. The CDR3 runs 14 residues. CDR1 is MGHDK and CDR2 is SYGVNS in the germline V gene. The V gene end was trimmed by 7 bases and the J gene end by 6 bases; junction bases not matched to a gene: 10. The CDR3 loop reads CASNEQGAQAEAFF. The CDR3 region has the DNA TGTGCCAGCAATGAGCAGGGGGCGCAGGCTGAAGCTTTCTTT.

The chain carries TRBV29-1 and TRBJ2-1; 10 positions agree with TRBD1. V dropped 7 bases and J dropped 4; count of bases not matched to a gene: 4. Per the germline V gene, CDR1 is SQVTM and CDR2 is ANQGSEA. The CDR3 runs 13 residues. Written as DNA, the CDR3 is TGCAGCGCACGGACAGGGGGTTACAATGAGCAGTTCTTC. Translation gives CSARTGGYNEQFF.

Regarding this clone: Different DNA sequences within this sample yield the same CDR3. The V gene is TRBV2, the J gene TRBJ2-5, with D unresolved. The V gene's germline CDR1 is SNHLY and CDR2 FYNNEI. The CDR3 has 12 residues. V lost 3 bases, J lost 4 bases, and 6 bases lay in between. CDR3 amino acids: CASSDRGETQYF. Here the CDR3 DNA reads TGTGCCAGCAGTGACAGAGGAGAGACCCAGTACTTC.

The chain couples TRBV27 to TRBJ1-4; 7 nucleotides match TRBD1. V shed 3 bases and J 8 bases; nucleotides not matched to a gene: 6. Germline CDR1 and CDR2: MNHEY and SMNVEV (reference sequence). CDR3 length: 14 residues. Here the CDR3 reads CASSFFGQEEKLFF. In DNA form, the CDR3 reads TGTGCCAGCAGTTTTTTTGGACAGGAAGAAAAACTGTTTTTT. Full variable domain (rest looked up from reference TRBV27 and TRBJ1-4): EAQVTQNPRYLITVTGKKLTVTCSQNMNHEYMSWYRQDPGLGLRQIYYSMNVEVTDKGDVPEGYKVSRKEKRNFPLILESPSPNQTSLYFCASSFFGQEEKLFFGSGTQLSVL.

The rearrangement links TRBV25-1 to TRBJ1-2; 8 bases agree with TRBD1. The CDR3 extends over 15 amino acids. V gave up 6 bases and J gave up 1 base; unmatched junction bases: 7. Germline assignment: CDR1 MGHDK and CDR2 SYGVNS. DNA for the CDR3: TGTGCCAGCAGCGCCGGGACAGGTTATAACTATGGCTACACCTTC. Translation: CASSAGTGYNYGYTF.

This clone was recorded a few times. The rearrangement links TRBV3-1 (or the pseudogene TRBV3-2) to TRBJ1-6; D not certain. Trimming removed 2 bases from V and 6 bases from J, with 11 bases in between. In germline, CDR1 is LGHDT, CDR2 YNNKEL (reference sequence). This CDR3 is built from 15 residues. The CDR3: CASSQMVGVNSPLHF. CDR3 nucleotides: TGTGCCAGCAGCCAAATGGTCGGGGTTAATTCACCCCTCCACTTT.

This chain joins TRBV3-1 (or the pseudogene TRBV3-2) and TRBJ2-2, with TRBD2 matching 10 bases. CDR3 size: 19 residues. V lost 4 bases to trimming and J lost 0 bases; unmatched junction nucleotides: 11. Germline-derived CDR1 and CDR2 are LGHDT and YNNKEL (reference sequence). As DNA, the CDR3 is TGTGCCAGCAGCCCTATCGGCAGCGGGGGGGTGGCGAACACCGGGGAGCTGTTTTTT. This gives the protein CASSPIGSGGVANTGELFF.

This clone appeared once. CDR3 bases: TGTGCCAGCAGCCGACAGGGCAAAAACAATGAGCAGTTCTTC. It is translated as CASSRQGKNNEQFF. The chain carries TRBV2 and TRBJ2-1; 7 nucleotides line up with TRBD1. Germline CDR1 and CDR2: SNHLY and FYNNEI. The CDR3 runs 14 residues. The V gene end was trimmed by 6 bases and the J gene end by 5 bases; junction bases not matched to a gene: 7.

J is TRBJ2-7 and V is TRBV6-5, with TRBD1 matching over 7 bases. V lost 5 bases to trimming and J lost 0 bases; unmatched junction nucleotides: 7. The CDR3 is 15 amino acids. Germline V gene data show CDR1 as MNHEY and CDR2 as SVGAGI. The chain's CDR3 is CASSKGTVLSYEQYF. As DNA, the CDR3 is TGTGCCAGCAGTAAGGGGACAGTACTCTCCTACGAGCAGTACTTC.

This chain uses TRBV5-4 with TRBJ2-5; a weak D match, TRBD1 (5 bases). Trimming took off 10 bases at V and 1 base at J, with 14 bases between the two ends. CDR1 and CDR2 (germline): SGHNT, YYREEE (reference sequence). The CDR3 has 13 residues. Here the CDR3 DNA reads TGTGCCTCCAGCCAGCAGGGCCAAGAGACCCAGTACTTC. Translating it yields CASSQQGQETQYF.

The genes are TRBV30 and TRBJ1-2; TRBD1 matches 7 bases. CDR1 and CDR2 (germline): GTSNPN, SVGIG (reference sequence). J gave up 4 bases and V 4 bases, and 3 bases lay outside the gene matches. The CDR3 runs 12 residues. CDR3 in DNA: TGTGCCTGGACCGGGACAGTCTATGGCTACACCTTC. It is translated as CAWTGTVYGYTF.

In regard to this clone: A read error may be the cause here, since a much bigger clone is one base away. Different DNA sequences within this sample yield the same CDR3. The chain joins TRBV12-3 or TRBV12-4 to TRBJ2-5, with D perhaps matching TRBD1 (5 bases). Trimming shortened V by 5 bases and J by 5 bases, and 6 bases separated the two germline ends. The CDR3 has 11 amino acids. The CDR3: CASSPGETQYF. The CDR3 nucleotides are TGTGCCAGCAGTCCAGGGGAGACCCAGTACTTC.